The 10 T cell receptor beta chains below all came from one sample that was sequenced in a study of control samples from healthy donors and cancer patients. Measured with immunoSEQ multiplex PCR; TCRdb has only the in-frame clones, and not every one. The repertoire has 35,000 to 50,000 clones, around 87% of them found once; the top ten carry about a tenth. Sequences were obtained from PBMCs. These receptors were obtained from a woman in her fifties or sixties with lung cancer.

V usage is TRBV7-9 and J usage is TRBJ2-4; D not certain. Germline CDR1 and CDR2: SEHNR and FQNEAQ (reference sequence). This CDR3 region has 13 residues. Deletions cut 0 bases from V and 8 bases from J, with 8 bases between. DNA for the CDR3: TGTGCCAGCAGCTTAGCCGCGTCCCACATTCAGTACTTC. Its translation is CASSLAASHIQYF.

This clone has a single count. The chain employs TRBV12-3 or TRBV12-4 and TRBJ1-1; possible D gene TRBD1, 5 bases. The V and J ends lost 5 bases and 7 bases respectively, with 8 bases between them. The CDR3 contains 11 residues. The CDR3 DNA follows: TGTGCCAGCAGTGCAGGGTTTGAAGCTTTCTTT. Residues: CASSAGFEAFF.

V gene TRBV7-9 combines with J gene TRBJ2-3; no clear D. With 1 base removed from V and 3 bases from J, the gap between germline ends came to 11 bases. Germline-derived CDR1 and CDR2 are SEHNR and FQNEAQ (reference sequence). The CDR3 loop spans 15 amino acids. CDR3 DNA sequence: TGTGCCAGCAGCTTAGTTGGGGTAAATACAGATACGCAGTATTTT. Residues: CASSLVGVNTDTQYF.

The chain employs TRBV6-5 and TRBJ2-2, with D tentatively TRBD1 (5 bases). The CDR3 length is 15 residues. The V end lost 2 bases, the J end lost 1 base, and 8 bases lay between the germline ends. Germline V gene sequence: CDR1 MNHEY, CDR2 SVGAGI. The CDR3 spells CASSYNQGNTGELFF. The CDR3 bases are TGTGCCAGCAGTTACAATCAGGGGAACACCGGGGAGCTGTTTTTT.

The chain joins TRBV28 to TRBJ1-4, with a possible D match to TRBD1 (5 bases). The V gene lost 8 bases and the J gene lost 6 bases, with 16 bases spanning the gap. The CDR3 contains 14 residues. The germline gives CDR1 MDHEN, CDR2 SYDVKM. CDR3 bases: TGTGCCAGCCGCGTAGGTGGGGGTGATGAAAAACTGTTTTTT. Its translation is CASRVGGGDEKLFF.

CDR3 bases: TGTGCCAGCAGCGAGGGTGGAAACACCATATATTTT. Translated, it gives CASSEGGNTIYF. The chain joins TRBV9 to TRBJ1-3; D is unresolved. CDR3 length equals 12 residues. V lost 3 bases and J 3 bases, leaving 4 bases between the germline ends. Per the germline V gene, CDR1 is SGDLS and CDR2 is YYNGEE.

The DNA for the CDR3 is TGTGCCAGCAGCTTAGCGGGGAGCTCTGGAAACACCATATATTTT. Translated, it gives CASSLAGSSGNTIYF. The gene calls are TRBV7-2 and TRBJ1-3; no reliable D call. This CDR3 contains 15 residues. Trimming left V 0 bases short and J 0 bases short, with 6 bases between. Germline V gene sequence: CDR1 SGHTA, CDR2 FQGNSA.

The chain is built from TRBV6-5 and TRBJ1-1; D unresolved. Deletions cut 0 bases from V and 4 bases from J, with 15 bases between. The CDR3 spans 16 residues. CDR1 and CDR2 (germline): MNHEY, SVGAGI. The CDR3 nucleotides are TGTGCCAGCAGTTACTCGATGATGCGGGGTCCCACTGAAGCTTTCTTT. Translation: CASSYSMMRGPTEAFF.

This chain joins TRBV28 and TRBJ1-2; D is possibly TRBD1 (5 bases). V shed 5 bases and J shed 8 bases, with 12 bases lying between them. The CDR3 is 12 amino acids. Per germline, CDR1 MDHEN and CDR2 SYDVKM. CDR3 region: CASSPRREGYTF. The DNA of the CDR3 is TGTGCCAGCAGTCCCCGCAGGGAAGGCTACACCTTC.

The V gene is TRBV27, the J gene TRBJ1-3; D remains unclear. V dropped 0 bases and J dropped 3 bases, with 6 bases sitting between them. The germline gives CDR1 MNHEY, CDR2 SMNVEV (reference sequence). The CDR3 spans 14 residues. CDR3 DNA sequence: TGTGCCAGCAGTTTATCAGAGTATGGAAACACCATATATTTT. This translates into CASSLSEYGNTIYF.